Below, one T cell receptor (beta chain) is given with its context. Its target is unknown. This sample stems from a study of cytomegalovirus exposure and HLA in healthy donors. The germline V gene has CDR1 MNHEY and CDR2 SMNVEV (reference sequence). Trimming at V came to 5 bases and at J to 3 bases, leaving 5 bases not matched to a gene. The CDR3 contains 14 residues. Study-wide points: Another analysis was done later, and it associated roughly 15,000 TCR beta sequences with HLA alleles at 0.05 false discovery rate. Three CMV-associated chains proved CMV antigen-specific in vitro.

Primers included in the PCR were 60 Vbeta and 13 Jbeta primers. Data came from immunoSEQ multiplex PCR; TCRdb stores just in-frame clones and leaves some out. This sample has over 100,000 clones; around 70% occur once, and the top ten carry 6.5% to 8%. The receptor was derived from a man in his forties in good health and CMV-seropositive. Material for sequencing was PBMCs. The chain uses TRBV27 and TRBJ2-7; the match to TRBD1 covers 9 bases. The DNA for the CDR3 is TGTGCCAGCAGTGCGACAGGGGGGTACTACGAGCAGTACTTC. Its protein product is CASSATGGYYEQYF.